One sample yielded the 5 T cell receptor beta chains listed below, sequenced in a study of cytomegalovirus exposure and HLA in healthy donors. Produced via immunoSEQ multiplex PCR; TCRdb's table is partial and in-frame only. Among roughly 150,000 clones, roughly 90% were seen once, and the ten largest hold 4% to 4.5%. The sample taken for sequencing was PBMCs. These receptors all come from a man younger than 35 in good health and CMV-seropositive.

This chain's CDR3 is CASFAGRTHGYTF. The CDR3, as DNA: TGTGCCAGTTTCGCTGGGAGGACACATGGCTACACCTTC. The V gene is TRBV6-1, the J gene TRBJ1-2; TRBD1 might be the D (5 bases). CDR1 MNHNS and CDR2 SASEGT come from the germline V gene. The CDR3 runs 13 residues. V dropped 9 bases and J dropped 6 bases, with 17 bases sitting between them.

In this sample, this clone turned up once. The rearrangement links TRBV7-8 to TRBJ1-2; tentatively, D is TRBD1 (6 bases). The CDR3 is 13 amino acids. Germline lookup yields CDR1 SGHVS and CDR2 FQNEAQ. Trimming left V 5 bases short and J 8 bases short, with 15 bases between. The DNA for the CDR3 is TGTGCCAGCAGCCACAGGGTACCTAAGGGCTACACCTTC. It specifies CASSHRVPKGYTF.

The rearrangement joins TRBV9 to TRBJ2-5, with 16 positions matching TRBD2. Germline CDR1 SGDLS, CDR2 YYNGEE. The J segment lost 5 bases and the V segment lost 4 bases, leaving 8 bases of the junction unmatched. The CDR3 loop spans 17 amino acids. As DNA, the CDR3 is TGTGCCAGCAGCCCCGGGACTAGCGGGAGGGCCGCCGAGACCCAGTACTTC. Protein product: CASSPGTSGRAAETQYF.

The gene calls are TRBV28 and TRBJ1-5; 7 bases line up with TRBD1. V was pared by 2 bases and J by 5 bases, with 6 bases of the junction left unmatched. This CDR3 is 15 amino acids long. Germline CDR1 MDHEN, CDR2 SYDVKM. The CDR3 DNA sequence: TGTGCCAGCAGTTTACCCGGACAGGAGGATCAGCCCCAGCATTTT. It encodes CASSLPGQEDQPQHF.

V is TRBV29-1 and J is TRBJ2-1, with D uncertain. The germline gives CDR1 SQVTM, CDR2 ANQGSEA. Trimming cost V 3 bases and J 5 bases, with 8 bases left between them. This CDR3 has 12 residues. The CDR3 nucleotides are TGCAGCGTTGACTACCCTGACAATGAGCAGTTCTTC. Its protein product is CSVDYPDNEQFF.